The rows below give T cell receptor beta chains drawn from one sample of a study of shared clonotypes between healthy human individuals. Generated by immunoSEQ multiplex PCR, the TCRdb table keeps only in-frame clones and is missing some. This table holds about 820,000 clones, over 90% found once. Sequenced input: naive CD8+ T cells sorted from blood. The receptors derive from a man aged 25 to 40 in good health. Each CDR3 is given with its conserved first and last residue. D genes are given only for firm matches. Clone size is shown for a subset of rows, as once, few, many or a class of expanded clone.

>TRBJ2-3|.|TRBV11-2|once
CASSPSGSTDTQYF
TGTGCCAGCAGCCCAAGCGGGAGCACAGATACGCAGTATTTT
>TRBJ2-4|TRBD1|TRBV16|.
CASSRLTGVEEDIQYF
TGTGCCAGCAGCAGATTGACAGGGGTAGAAGAGGACATTCAGTACTTC
>TRBJ2-7|TRBD1|TRBV7-8|.
CASSPRTGGFNEQYF
TGTGCCAGCAGCCCGCGGACAGGGGGGTTCAACGAGCAGTACTTC
>TRBJ2-1|.|TRBV5-8|once
CASSLGIGVGYEQFF
TGTGCCAGCAGCTTGGGTATCGGGGTTGGGTATGAGCAGTTCTTC
>TRBJ2-1|TRBD1|TRBV7-6|once
CASSPGTDGENEQFF
TGTGCCAGCAGCCCCGGGACAGATGGGGAGAATGAGCAGTTCTTC
>TRBJ2-3|.|TRBV4-3|.
CASSQVNTAADTQYF
TGCGCCAGCAGCCAAGTCAATACGGCCGCAGATACGCAGTATTTT
>TRBJ2-3|.|TRBV7-3|.
CASSPEDWTGVQYF
TGTGCCAGCAGCCCGGAGGACTGGACTGGGGTGCAGTATTTT
>TRBJ2-7|TRBD1|TRBV7-6|.
CASSSGQGELYEQYF
TGTGCCAGCAGCTCGGGACAGGGGGAGCTGTACGAGCAGTACTTC
>TRBJ2-1|.|TRBV29-1|.
CSVEPGPAGVVDEQFF
TGCAGCGTTGAACCGGGACCGGCAGGGGTGGTCGATGAGCAGTTCTTC
>TRBJ2-5|TRBD1|TRBV7-9|.
CASSFRQGERETQYF
TGTGCCAGCAGCTTTAGACAGGGGGAGCGAGAGACCCAGTACTTC
>TRBJ2-5|.|TRBV11-2|.
CASSLAGGVQETQYF
TGTGCCAGCAGCTTAGCTGGGGGAGTGCAAGAGACCCAGTACTTC
>TRBJ1-2|.|TRBV18|.
CASSPTAGSPYGYTF
TGTGCCAGCTCACCAACCGCCGGCAGTCCCTATGGCTACACCTTC
>TRBJ2-5|.|TRBV14|once
CASSQVGTGMETQYF
TGTGCCAGCAGCCAAGTGGGTACAGGGATGGAGACCCAGTACTTC
>TRBJ2-3|.|TRBV5-5|.
CASSLSLADLATDTQYF
TGTGCCAGCAGCTTGTCCTTAGCGGACCTTGCCACAGATACGCAGTATTTT
>TRBJ2-5|.|TRBV13|.
CASSLGQETQYF
TGTGCCAGCAGCTTAGGGCAAGAGACCCAGTACTTC
>TRBJ2-3|TRBD2|TRBV4-1|.
CASSQDGSGRLDTQYF
TGCGCCAGCAGCCAAGATGGAAGCGGGAGGTTAGATACGCAGTATTTT
>TRBJ2-5|TRBD1|TRBV7-9|.
CASSPPDRVQETQYF
TGTGCCAGCAGCCCCCCGGACAGGGTCCAAGAGACCCAGTACTTC
>TRBJ2-7|.|TRBV14|.
CASSQVRHEQYF
TGTGCCAGCAGCCAAGTGAGACACGAGCAGTACTTC
>TRBJ2-7|TRBD2|TRBV6-6|once
CASSSGTSYEQYF
TGTGCCAGCAGCTCCGGGACTAGCTACGAGCAGTACTTC
>TRBJ2-5|.|TRBV30|.
CAWSWAWGETQYF
TGTGCCTGGAGTTGGGCCTGGGGAGAGACCCAGTACTTC
>TRBJ2-1|.|TRBV9|.
CASSVGGLHNEQFF
TGTGCCAGCAGCGTCGGGGGACTTCACAATGAGCAGTTCTTC
>TRBJ1-1|.|TRBV4-2|.
CASSHYGNTEAFF
TGTGCCAGCAGCCATTACGGGAACACTGAAGCTTTCTTT
>TRBJ2-5|.|TRBV29-1|.
CSVDGAGKETQYF
TGCAGCGTTGATGGGGCTGGGAAAGAGACCCAGTACTTC
>TRBJ2-1|.|TRBV4-3|.
CASSQGEISYNEQFF
TGCGCCAGCAGCCAAGGGGAAATCTCCTACAATGAGCAGTTCTTC
>TRBJ2-1|TRBD2|TRBV6-1|once
CASSIAGELDEQFF
TGTGCCAGCAGTATAGCGGGAGAGTTAGATGAGCAGTTCTTC
>TRBJ2-7|TRBD1|TRBV5-4|.
CASSGDSSYEQYF
TGTGCCAGCAGCGGGGACAGCTCCTACGAGCAGTACTTC